The entry below gives a single T cell receptor beta chain sequence along with its context. As yet, its antigen is unknown. Vbeta (60) and Jbeta (13) primers were used in the PCR. Some clones are missing from TCRdb's copy, which holds only in-frame ones; the method was immunoSEQ multiplex PCR. In the table there are some 150,000 clones, 77% of which are singletons. These donors, healthy bone marrow donors, were studied. Donors sampled were nominally healthy, though unrecorded immune exposures were likely. This record belongs to a study of cytomegalovirus exposure and HLA in healthy donors. CDR1 LNHDA and CDR2 SQIVND come from the germline V gene (reference sequence). The length of the CDR3 is 16 residues. The V gene lost 3 bases and the J gene lost 3 bases, with 18 bases spanning the gap. Study observations and caveats: In a later analysis, an Asian-associated ancestry cluster reportedly showed fewer N-insertions than the roughly 710-donor mean. Researchers counted around 150 TCR beta chains as cytomegalovirus-associated.

Material: PBMCs. The chain carries TRBV19 and TRBJ2-7; D may be TRBD2 (6 bases). The TCR was taken from a female donor in good health and CMV-seronegative. This chain's CDR3 is CASSIFRSDGGYEQYF. CDR3 sequence (DNA): TGTGCCAGTAGTATTTTCAGGTCGGACGGGGGCTACGAGCAGTACTTC.